Listed here are 26 T cell receptor beta chains from one sample, sequenced in a study of spatial heterogeneity in lung cancer. From the 5' RACE reads, TCRdb called clonotypes with MiXCR, one entry per CDR3 protein. The sample lists roughly 80,000 distinct CDR3 sequences; around 7.3% were seen once. Regarding time point: sample taken at primary tumor resection. Sequenced here: PBMCs, sampled at surgery. The receptors derive from a male donor with early-stage non-small cell lung cancer.

This clonotype was counted ten times or more. This chain uses TRBV29-1 with TRBJ1-1; D is possibly TRBD1 (6 bases). Trimming pared 5 bases from V and 5 bases from J, leaving 15 bases between. Germline loops: CDR1 SQVTM, CDR2 ANQGSEA. The CDR3 runs 13 residues. CDR3 sequence reads: CSVTTTGETEAFF. Written as DNA, the CDR3 is TGCAGCGTTACAACGACAGGAGAGACTGAAGCTTTCTTT.

V usage is TRBV20-1 and J usage is TRBJ1-6; no clear D gene. Germline lookup yields CDR1 DFQATT and CDR2 SNEGSKA (reference sequence). With 1 base removed from V and 7 bases from J, the gap between germline ends came to 17 bases. The CDR3 is 16 residues long. CDR3 sequence (DNA): TGCAGTGCTAGAGCAGCGGGGTCGGGGTCCAATTCACCCCTCCACTTT. It codes for CSARAAGSGSNSPLHF.

The table lists this clonotype with many counts. The rearrangement links TRBV7-2 to TRBJ1-1; D may be TRBD1 (5 bases). The germline V gene has CDR1 SGHTA and CDR2 FQGNSA. The CDR3 has 13 residues. The germline V and J ends were trimmed by 4 bases and 4 bases, with 10 bases remaining between them. The CDR3 DNA is TGTGCCAGCAGCTCACAGAGGGGCACTGAAGCTTTCTTT. Translating gives CASSSQRGTEAFF.

This clonotype was counted at least ten times. The rearrangement links TRBV11-2 to TRBJ2-2, with no clear D. There are 13 residues in the CDR3. CDR1 SGHAT and CDR2 FQNNGV come from the germline V gene. Trimming removed 5 bases at V and 2 bases at J, with 6 bases between. In DNA form, the CDR3 reads TGTGCCAGCAGCCACCCAAACACCGGGGAGCTGTTTTTT. Residues: CASSHPNTGELFF. Full variable domain (missing parts from reference TRBV11-2 and TRBJ2-2): EAGVAQSPRYKIIEKRQSVAFWCNPISGHATLYWYQQILGQGPKLLIQFQNNGVVDDSQLPKDRFSAERLKGVDSTLKIQPAKLEDSAVYLCASSHPNTGELFFGEGSRLTVL.

J is TRBJ1-6 and V is TRBV5-5, with TRBD1 matching over 7 bases. CDR3 length: 15 residues. The germline V gene encodes CDR1 SGHKS and CDR2 YYEKEE (reference sequence). Trimming cost V 2 bases and J 6 bases; bases outside gene matches: 5. The CDR3 DNA follows: TGTGCCAGCAGCTTCCCGACAGGGATTAATTCACCCCTCCACTTT. Translated: CASSFPTGINSPLHF.

This clonotype was detected many times. The CDR3 loop is CASSGWDTQYF. The CDR3 DNA follows: TGTGCCAGCAGTGGGTGGGATACGCAGTATTTT. The J gene is TRBJ2-3, the V gene TRBV25-1; D gene unclear. The germline gives CDR1 MGHDK, CDR2 SYGVNS. The CDR3 is made up of 11 amino acids. V was clipped by 4 bases and J by 6 bases, with 5 bases between them. Based on the CDR3 plus reference TRBV25-1 and TRBJ2-3, the full variable domain is EADIYQTPRYLVIGTGKKITLECSQTMGHDKMYWYQQDPGMELHLIHYSYGVNSTEKGDLSSESTVSRIRTEHFPLTLESARPSHTSQYLCASSGWDTQYFGPGTRLTVL.

This clonotype appeared many times. V usage is TRBV7-2 and J usage is TRBJ1-5; D remains ambiguous. Germline V gene data show CDR1 as SGHTA and CDR2 as FQGNSA. This CDR3 contains 14 residues. The germline V and J ends were trimmed by 5 bases and 2 bases, with 10 bases remaining between them. CDR3 in amino acids: CASSPSGGNQPQHF. The CDR3 DNA sequence: TGTGCCAGCAGCCCTAGCGGGGGCAATCAGCCCCAGCATTTT. The whole variable domain, filled in from reference TRBV7-2 and TRBJ1-5, reads GAGVSQSPSNKVTEKGKDVELRCDPISGHTALYWYRQSLGQGLEFLIYFQGNSAPDKSGLPSDRFSAERTGGSVSTLTIQRTQQEDSAVYLCASSPSGGNQPQHFGDGTRLSIL.

This clonotype was seen only a few times. The chain couples TRBV2 to TRBJ1-4, with D perhaps TRBD1 (5 bases). CDR3 length equals 12 residues. In germline, CDR1 is SNHLY, CDR2 FYNNEI. The V and J ends lost 5 bases and 8 bases respectively, with 9 bases between them. The CDR3 protein is CASSLGEEKLFF. CDR3 nucleotide sequence: TGTGCCAGCAGTTTAGGGGAGGAAAAACTGTTTTTT.

This clonotype was counted between two and nine times. The chain employs TRBV29-1 and TRBJ1-1, with D perhaps matching TRBD1 (6 bases). From germline, CDR1 is SQVTM and CDR2 ANQGSEA. V gave up 3 bases and J gave up 10 bases, with 12 bases separating them. This CDR3 has 11 residues. The CDR3 region is CSVDRGAGAFF. The CDR3 nucleotides read TGCAGCGTTGACAGGGGCGCCGGAGCTTTCTTT.

The sample holds a few counts of this clonotype. This chain connects TRBV7-9 to TRBJ2-6; 8 positions match TRBD2. The trim removed 5 bases at V and 6 bases at J, leaving 12 bases unmatched. Per the germline V gene, CDR1 is SEHNR and CDR2 is FQNEAQ (reference sequence). This CDR3 has 17 residues. In nucleotides, the CDR3 is TGTGCCAGCAGCCCGATAGCGGGGAGGTTGGAGGCCAACGTCCTGACTTTC. Translation gives CASSPIAGRLEANVLTF.

This clonotype was seen at least ten times. The chain has TRBV12-3 or TRBV12-4 and TRBJ2-1; 8 nucleotides match TRBD2. The junction had 7 bases not matched to a gene; V was cut back by 3 bases and J by 9 bases. This CDR3 region has 14 residues. CDR3 sequence reads: CASSLAAGAGEQFF. Here the CDR3 DNA reads TGTGCCAGCAGTTTGGCAGCGGGAGCCGGTGAGCAGTTCTTC.

V and J are TRBV20-1 and TRBJ2-1; D not certain. CDR1 is DFQATT, CDR2 SNEGSKA, per germline (reference sequence). Trimming stripped 3 bases from V and 4 bases from J, with 7 bases between. CDR3 length equals 12 residues. The CDR3 DNA reads TGCAGTGCTAGCGGAGAATACAATGAGCAGTTCTTC. Amino acid sequence: CSASGEYNEQFF.

This sequence joins TRBV20-1 and TRBJ1-3; no clear D. The CDR3 runs to 13 residues. CDR1 and CDR2 from the germline V gene are DFQATT and SNEGSKA (reference sequence). Trimming shortened V by 6 bases and J by 2 bases, and 11 bases separated the two germline ends. This CDR3 is CSASADAGNTIYF. DNA for the CDR3: TGCAGTGCCTCCGCGGACGCTGGAAACACCATATATTTT.

V usage is TRBV3-1 and J usage is TRBJ2-2, with no clear D. The ends were cut back, 4 bases at V and 9 bases at J, with 15 bases in the middle. Germline V gene sequence: CDR1 LGHDT, CDR2 YNNKEL (reference sequence). The CDR3 covers 14 residues. This chain's CDR3 is CASSPVTMSRELFF. CDR3 sequence (DNA): TGTGCCAGCAGCCCGGTAACGATGTCCCGGGAGCTGTTTTTT.

This clonotype was picked up many times. The J gene is TRBJ2-4, the V gene TRBV5-1; perhaps TRBD2 as D (5 bases). V was cut by 6 bases and J by 4 bases, with 14 bases left in between. CDR3 length: 14 residues. Germline V gene sequence: CDR1 SGHRS, CDR2 YFSETQ. CDR3 in DNA: TGCGCCAGCAACGAGGGCTCGGGAAAAAACATTCAGTACTTC. Amino acid sequence: CASNEGSGKNIQYF.

Ten or more counts support this clonotype. The chain uses TRBV20-1 and TRBJ2-3; TRBD2 agrees at 14 bases. Germline V CDR1 and CDR2: DFQATT, SNEGSKA (reference sequence). The J segment lost 5 bases and the V segment lost 6 bases, leaving 10 bases of the junction unmatched. The CDR3 spans 16 residues. The CDR3 protein is CSARLAGGPGLDTQYF. The CDR3 nucleotides are TGCAGTGCAAGACTAGCGGGAGGGCCGGGGCTAGATACGCAGTATTTT.

This clonotype showed up many times. The J gene is TRBJ1-5, the V gene TRBV20-1; D call uncertain. In germline, CDR1 is DFQATT, CDR2 SNEGSKA (reference sequence). V was cut by 5 bases and J by 2 bases, with 7 bases left in between. CDR3 length equals 12 residues. CDR3 bases: TGCAGTGCTGGGTTGCGCAATCAGCCCCAGCATTTT. Amino acids: CSAGLRNQPQHF.

The V and J genes are TRBV7-9 and TRBJ2-6; D is uncertain. The CDR3 runs 14 residues. V was clipped by 5 bases and J by 0 bases, with 5 bases between them. Germline values: CDR1 SEHNR, CDR2 FQNEAQ (reference sequence). CDR3 loop: CASSQISGANVLTF. The DNA for the CDR3 is TGTGCCAGCAGCCAGATCTCTGGGGCCAACGTCCTGACTTTC.

CDR3 in DNA: TGCGCCAGCAGCCCGGACGGGGACGGAGCTTTCTTT. This codes for CASSPDGDGAFF. The chain uses TRBV5-1 and TRBJ1-1; D is perhaps TRBD1 (5 bases). This CDR3 region has 12 residues. V lost 4 bases and J lost 10, with 14 bases in between. Germline V gene lookup returns CDR1 SGHRS and CDR2 YFSETQ.

Ten or more counts support this clonotype. The gene calls are TRBV20-1 and TRBJ2-4; unclear D gene. This CDR3 region has 13 residues. Per the germline V gene, CDR1 is DFQATT and CDR2 is SNEGSKA (reference sequence). Trimming left V 2 bases short and J 6 bases short, with 11 bases between. CDR3 sequence: CSARQTSLNIQYF. CDR3 nucleotide sequence: TGCAGTGCTAGACAGACTTCCTTAAACATTCAGTACTTC.

The V gene is TRBV6-5, the J gene TRBJ2-7; 8 bases are shared with TRBD1. The CDR3 has 15 amino acids. From germline, CDR1 is MNHEY and CDR2 SVGAGI. V shed 2 bases, J shed 3 bases, and the junction held 6 bases outside the gene matches. For the CDR3, the DNA is TGTGCCAGCAGTTACGGGACAGGCTCCCTCTACGAGCAGTACTTC. It encodes CASSYGTGSLYEQYF.

There are a few counts of this clonotype. The DNA of the CDR3 is TGTGCCAGCAGACTTTCGACTAGCGGGAGGGCCAGCAATGAGCAGTTCTTC. Its protein is CASRLSTSGRASNEQFF. The chain employs TRBV2 and TRBJ2-1; TRBD2 agrees at 14 bases. V trimming: 6 bases; J trimming: 6 bases; junction bases outside the gene matches: 10. Germline CDR1 SNHLY, CDR2 FYNNEI. The CDR3 totals 17 residues.

At least ten counts were recorded for this clonotype. The gene calls are TRBV9 and TRBJ1-1, with 9 bases identical to TRBD1. The CDR3 is made up of 15 amino acids. The germline CDR1 and CDR2 sequences are SGDLS and YYNGEE. V was clipped by 3 bases and J by 3 bases; unmatched bases: 6. DNA of the CDR3: TGTGCCAGCAGCGAGGGGACAGGGTGGGACACTGAAGCTTTCTTT. It encodes CASSEGTGWDTEAFF.

This clonotype was picked up a small number of times. The chain is built from TRBV3-1 and TRBJ1-1; 9 nucleotides agree with TRBD1. The V gene's germline CDR1 is LGHDT and CDR2 YNNKEL (reference sequence). The CDR3 runs 14 residues. J was trimmed by 4 bases and V by 3 bases; bases with no gene match: 3. CDR3 nucleotide sequence: TGTGCCAGCAGCCAGGGACAGGGTGGCACTGAAGCTTTCTTT. As protein: CASSQGQGGTEAFF.

This clonotype was counted at least ten times. The chain couples TRBV20-1 to TRBJ2-7; TRBD1 matches at 8 bases. Germline V gives CDR1 DFQATT, CDR2 SNEGSKA (reference sequence). Trimming cost V 5 bases and J 5 bases; bases outside gene matches: 5. The CDR3 totals 12 residues. As DNA, the CDR3 is TGCAGTGCTGCGGACAGGGAAAACGAGCAGTACTTC. Amino acid sequence: CSAADRENEQYF.

Written as DNA, the CDR3 is TGTGCCAGCAGCCAAGGGAGGGAGAACACTGAAGCTTTCTTT. This translates into CASSQGRENTEAFF. The rearrangement joins TRBV3-1 to TRBJ1-1, with D unclear. Trimming shortened V by 1 base and J by 1 base, and 7 bases separated the two germline ends. Germline V CDR1 and CDR2: LGHDT, YNNKEL (reference sequence). CDR3 length: 14 residues.